This paragraph covers one T cell receptor (beta chain) sequence. Original processing notes: From reference gene primer amplification, estimates of nucleated cell counts were derived. TCRdb's table, derived via immunoSEQ multiplex PCR, lists solely in-frame clones and lacks some. From that table come the V and J calls and clone size; the DNA was used to work out D and trimming. The sample lists about 300,000 clones; around 84% were seen once. While infection was still active, Seattle patients were enrolled and then followed longitudinally. With V trimmed by 4 bases and J by 4 bases, 9 bases remained unmatched. Germline V gene sequence: CDR1 GTSNPN, CDR2 SVGIG (reference sequence). The CDR3 spans 15 residues. The data were taken from a study of blood T cell repertoires in COVID-19.

The chain recombines TRBV30 with TRBJ2-2; 7 bases fit TRBD1. The sequence derives from a human donor with COVID-19, enrolled during active disease. The donor label of this sample is uncertain. The sequenced material came from peripheral blood. The CDR3 coding sequence is TGTGCCTGGAACACGAACAGGGGTAGCACCGGGGAGCTGTTTTTT. Protein: CAWNTNRGSTGELFF.